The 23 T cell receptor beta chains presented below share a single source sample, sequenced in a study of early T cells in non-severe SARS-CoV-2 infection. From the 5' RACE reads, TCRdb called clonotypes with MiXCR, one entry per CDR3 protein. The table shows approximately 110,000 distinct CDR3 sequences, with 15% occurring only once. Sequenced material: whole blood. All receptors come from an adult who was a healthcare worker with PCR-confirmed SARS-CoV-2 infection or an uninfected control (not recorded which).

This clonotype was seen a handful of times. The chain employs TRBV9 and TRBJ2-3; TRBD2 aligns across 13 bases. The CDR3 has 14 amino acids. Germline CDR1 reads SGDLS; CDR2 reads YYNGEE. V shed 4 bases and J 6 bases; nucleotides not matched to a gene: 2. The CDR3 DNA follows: TGTGCCAGCAGCACTAGCGGGGGGGCGGATACGCAGTATTTT. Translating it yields CASSTSGGADTQYF.

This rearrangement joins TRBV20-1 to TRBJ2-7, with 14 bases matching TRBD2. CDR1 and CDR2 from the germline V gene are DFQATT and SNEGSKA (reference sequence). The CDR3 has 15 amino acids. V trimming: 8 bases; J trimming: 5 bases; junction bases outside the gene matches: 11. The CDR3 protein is CSPLPGLAGAHEQYF. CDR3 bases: TGCAGTCCTTTACCGGGACTAGCGGGGGCCCACGAGCAGTACTTC.

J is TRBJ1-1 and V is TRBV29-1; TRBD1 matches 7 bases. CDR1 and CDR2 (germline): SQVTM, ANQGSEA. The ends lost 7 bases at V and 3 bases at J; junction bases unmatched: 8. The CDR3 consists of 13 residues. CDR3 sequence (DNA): TGCAGCGCCCTCAGGGGGATGGACACTGAAGCTTTCTTT. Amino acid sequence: CSALRGMDTEAFF.

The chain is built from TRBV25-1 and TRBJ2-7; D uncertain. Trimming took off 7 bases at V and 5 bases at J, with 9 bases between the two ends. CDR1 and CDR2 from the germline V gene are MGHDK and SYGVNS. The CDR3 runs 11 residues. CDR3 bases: TGTGCCAGCAAGGGTCCCCACGAGCAGTACTTC. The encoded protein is CASKGPHEQYF.

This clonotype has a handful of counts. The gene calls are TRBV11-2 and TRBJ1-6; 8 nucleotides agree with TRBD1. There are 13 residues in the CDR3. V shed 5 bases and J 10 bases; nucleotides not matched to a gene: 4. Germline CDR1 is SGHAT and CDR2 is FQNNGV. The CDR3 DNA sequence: TGTGCCAGCAGCCCGACAGGGGTCTCACCCCTCCACTTT. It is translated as CASSPTGVSPLHF.

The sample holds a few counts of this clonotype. This CDR3 reads CASSQPTRNTGELFF. The CDR3 coding sequence is TGCGCCAGCAGCCAACCAACCAGGAACACCGGGGAGCTGTTTTTT. The V gene is TRBV4-1, the J gene TRBJ2-2; no definite D call. The CDR3 loop spans 15 amino acids. V was clipped by 2 bases and J by 1 base, with 8 bases between them. Germline lookup yields CDR1 MGHRA and CDR2 YSYEKL.

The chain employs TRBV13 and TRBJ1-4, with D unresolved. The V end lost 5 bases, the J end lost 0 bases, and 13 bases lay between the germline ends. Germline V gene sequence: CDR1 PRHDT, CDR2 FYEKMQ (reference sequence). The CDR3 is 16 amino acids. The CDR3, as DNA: TGTGCCAGCAGCCAAGGAGGACCCGCAACTAATGAAAAACTGTTTTTT. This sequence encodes CASSQGGPATNEKLFF.

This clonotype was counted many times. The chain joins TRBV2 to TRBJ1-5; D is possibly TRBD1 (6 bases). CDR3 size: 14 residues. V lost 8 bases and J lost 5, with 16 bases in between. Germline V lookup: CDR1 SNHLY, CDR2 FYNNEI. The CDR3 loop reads CASGFSGADQPQHF. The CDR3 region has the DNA TGTGCCAGCGGTTTTTCAGGGGCGGATCAGCCCCAGCATTTT.

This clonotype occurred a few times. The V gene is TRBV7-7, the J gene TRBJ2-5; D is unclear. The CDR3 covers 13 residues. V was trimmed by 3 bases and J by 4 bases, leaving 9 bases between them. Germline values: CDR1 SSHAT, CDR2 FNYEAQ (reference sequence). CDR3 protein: CASSFSQGETQYF. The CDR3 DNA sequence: TGTGCCAGCAGCTTCAGTCAAGGAGAGACCCAGTACTTC.

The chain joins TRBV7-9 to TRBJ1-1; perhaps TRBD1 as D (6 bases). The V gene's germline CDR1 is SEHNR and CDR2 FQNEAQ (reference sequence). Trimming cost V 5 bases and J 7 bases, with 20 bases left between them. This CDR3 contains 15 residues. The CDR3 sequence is CASSRFQGRYDEAFF. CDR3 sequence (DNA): TGTGCCAGCAGCAGATTTCAGGGGCGCTATGATGAAGCTTTCTTT.

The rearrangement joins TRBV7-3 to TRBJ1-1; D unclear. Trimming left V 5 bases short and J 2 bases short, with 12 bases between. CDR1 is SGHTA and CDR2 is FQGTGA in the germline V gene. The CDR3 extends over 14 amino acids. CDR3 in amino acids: CASSPGGLNTEAFF. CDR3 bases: TGTGCCAGCAGCCCCGGCGGCCTTAACACTGAAGCTTTCTTT.

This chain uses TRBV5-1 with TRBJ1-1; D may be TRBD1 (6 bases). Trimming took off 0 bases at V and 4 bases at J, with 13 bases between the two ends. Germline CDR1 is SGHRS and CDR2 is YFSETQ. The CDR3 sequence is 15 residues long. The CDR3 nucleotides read TGCGCCAGCAGCTTGGAGGTCAGGGGAACCACTGAAGCTTTCTTT. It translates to CASSLEVRGTTEAFF.

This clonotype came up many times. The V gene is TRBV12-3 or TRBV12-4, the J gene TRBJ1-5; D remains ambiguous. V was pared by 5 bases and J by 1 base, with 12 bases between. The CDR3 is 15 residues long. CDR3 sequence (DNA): TGTGCCAGCAGTCCCACGGAATGGAGCAATCAGCCCCAGCATTTT. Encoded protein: CASSPTEWSNQPQHF.

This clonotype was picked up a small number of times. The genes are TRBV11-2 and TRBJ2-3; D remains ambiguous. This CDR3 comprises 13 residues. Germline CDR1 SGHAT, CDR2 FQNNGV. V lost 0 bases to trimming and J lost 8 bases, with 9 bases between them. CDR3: CASSLDSRSTQYF. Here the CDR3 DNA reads TGTGCCAGCAGCTTAGATTCGAGGAGTACGCAGTATTTT.

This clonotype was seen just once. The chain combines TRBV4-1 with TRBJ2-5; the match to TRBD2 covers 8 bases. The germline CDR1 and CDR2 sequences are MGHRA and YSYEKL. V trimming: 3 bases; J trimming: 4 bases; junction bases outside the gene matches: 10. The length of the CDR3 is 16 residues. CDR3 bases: TGCGCCAGCAGCCAGGGGGATAGCGGGGTAGTAGAGACCCAGTACTTC. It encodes CASSQGDSGVVETQYF.

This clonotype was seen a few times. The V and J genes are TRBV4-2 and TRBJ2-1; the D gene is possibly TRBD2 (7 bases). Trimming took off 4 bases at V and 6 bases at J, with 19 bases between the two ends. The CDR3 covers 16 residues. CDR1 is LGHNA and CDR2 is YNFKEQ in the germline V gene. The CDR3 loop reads CASSPGGGGPFNEQFF. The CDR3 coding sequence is TGTGCCAGCAGCCCAGGAGGGGGGGGGCCTTTCAATGAGCAGTTCTTC.

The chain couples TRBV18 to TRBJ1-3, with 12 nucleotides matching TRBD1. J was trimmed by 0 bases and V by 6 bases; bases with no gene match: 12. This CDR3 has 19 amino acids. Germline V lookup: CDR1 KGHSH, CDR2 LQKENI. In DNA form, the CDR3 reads TGTGCCAGCTCGCCGGGACAGGGGGCTAGAAATCCCTCTGGAAACACCATATATTTT. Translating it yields CASSPGQGARNPSGNTIYF.

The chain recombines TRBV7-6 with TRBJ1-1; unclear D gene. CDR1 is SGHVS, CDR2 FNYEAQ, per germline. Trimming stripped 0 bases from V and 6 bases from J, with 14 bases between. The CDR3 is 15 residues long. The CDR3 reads CASSLAKGGEPEAFF. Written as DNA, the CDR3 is TGTGCCAGCAGCTTAGCTAAAGGTGGGGAACCTGAAGCTTTCTTT.

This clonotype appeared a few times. The CDR3 DNA is TGTGCCAGCGCACTGGGACAGGGCTCGAACACTGAAGCTTTCTTT. This codes for CASALGQGSNTEAFF. V usage is TRBV18 and J usage is TRBJ1-1; TRBD1 matches at 9 bases. Per the germline V gene, CDR1 is KGHSH and CDR2 is LQKENI. With V trimmed by 8 bases and J by 1 base, 8 bases remained unmatched. The CDR3 is made up of 15 amino acids. The full variable domain, its missing parts supplied by reference TRBV18 and TRBJ1-1, is NAGVMQNPRHLVRRRGQEARLRCSPMKGHSHVYWYRQLPEEGLKFMVYLQKENIIDESGMPKERFSAEFPKEGPSILRIQQVVRGDSAAYFCASALGQGSNTEAFFGQGTRLTVV.

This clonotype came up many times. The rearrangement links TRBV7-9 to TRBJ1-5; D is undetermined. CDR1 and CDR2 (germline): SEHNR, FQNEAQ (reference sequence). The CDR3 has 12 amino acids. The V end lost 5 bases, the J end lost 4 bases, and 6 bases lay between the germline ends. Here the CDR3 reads CASSPGNQPQHF. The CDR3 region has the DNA TGTGCCAGCAGCCCGGGAAATCAGCCCCAGCATTTT.

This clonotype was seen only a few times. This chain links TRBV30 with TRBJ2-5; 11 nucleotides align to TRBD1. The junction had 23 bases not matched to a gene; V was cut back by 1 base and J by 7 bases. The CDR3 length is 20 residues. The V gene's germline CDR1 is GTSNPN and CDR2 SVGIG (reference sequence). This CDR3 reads CAWSAGRTGGIFLKLGTQYF. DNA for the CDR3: TGTGCCTGGAGTGCAGGACGGACAGGGGGCATTTTTCTAAAACTCGGGACCCAGTACTTC.

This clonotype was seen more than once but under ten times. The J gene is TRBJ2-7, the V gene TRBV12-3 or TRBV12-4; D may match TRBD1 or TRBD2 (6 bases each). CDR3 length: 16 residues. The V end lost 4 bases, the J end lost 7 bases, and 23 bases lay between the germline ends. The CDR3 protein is CASSSYRGPSLGEQYF. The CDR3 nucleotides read TGTGCCAGCAGTTCGTATCGGGGGCCCTCGTTGGGGGAGCAGTACTTC.

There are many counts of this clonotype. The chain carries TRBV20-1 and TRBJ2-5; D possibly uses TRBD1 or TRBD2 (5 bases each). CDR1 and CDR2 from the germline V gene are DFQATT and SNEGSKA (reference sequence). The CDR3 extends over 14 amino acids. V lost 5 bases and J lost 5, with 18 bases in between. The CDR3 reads CSAEGTGSGETQYF. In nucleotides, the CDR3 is TGCAGTGCTGAGGGAACAGGCTCCGGGGAGACCCAGTACTTC.